These 30 T cell receptor beta chains were sequenced from one sample in a study of T cell responses to AZD1222 COVID-19 vaccine. Only in-frame clones appear in the TCRdb table, and some are missing; sequencing was by immunoSEQ multiplex PCR. Here the sample spans around 130,000 clones, around 89% being singletons. Here the sequenced sample was peripheral blood, taken on day 0 of AZD1222 vaccination. These receptor sequences come from an adult in good health.

J is TRBJ2-5 and V is TRBV27; D unclear. Trimming shortened V by 1 base and J by 4 bases, and 10 bases separated the two germline ends. This CDR3 has 14 amino acids. The germline V gene has CDR1 MNHEY and CDR2 SMNVEV (reference sequence). The CDR3 loop is CASSLFESGETQYF. The CDR3 DNA reads as TGTGCCAGCAGTTTATTCGAATCGGGAGAGACCCAGTACTTC.

The V gene is TRBV12-3 or TRBV12-4, the J gene TRBJ1-2, with a weak D call TRBD1 (6 bases). CDR3 size: 12 residues. The germline V and J ends were trimmed by 5 bases and 6 bases, with 10 bases remaining between them. The CDR3 protein is CASSLGQNGYTF. The CDR3 coding sequence is TGTGCCAGCAGTCTCGGACAGAATGGCTACACCTTC.

J is TRBJ2-6 and V is TRBV19; 8 nucleotides line up with TRBD1. Per the germline V gene, CDR1 is LNHDA and CDR2 is SQIVND (reference sequence). Trimming at V came to 6 bases and at J to 1 base, leaving 8 bases not matched to a gene. The CDR3 covers 17 residues. The DNA of the CDR3 is TGTGCCAGTAGCGCGACAGGGGTGAGTTCTGGGGCCAACGTCCTGACTTTC. Its translation is CASSATGVSSGANVLTF.

The rearrangement links TRBV28 to TRBJ2-1; D is unresolved. The CDR3 is 15 amino acids. Deletions cut 3 bases from V and 6 bases from J, with 15 bases between. Germline V gene data show CDR1 as MDHEN and CDR2 as SYDVKM. As DNA, the CDR3 is TGTGCCAGCAGTTTTGGTGCTCTCAAAATCAATGAGCAGTTCTTC. Translated, it gives CASSFGALKINEQFF.

J is TRBJ1-5 and V is TRBV6-2 or TRBV6-3, with TRBD1 as a possible D gene (5 bases). The CDR3 spans 14 residues. V lost 5 bases and J 3 bases, leaving 11 bases between the germline ends. The germline gives CDR1 MNHEY, CDR2 SVGEGT. Here the CDR3 reads CASSRRVANQPQHF. CDR3 coding DNA: TGTGCCAGCAGTCGCAGGGTTGCCAATCAGCCCCAGCATTTT.

This rearrangement joins TRBV29-1 to TRBJ1-2; 7 nucleotides agree with TRBD1. The V segment lost 3 bases and the J segment 1 base; nucleotides outside the gene matches: 17. The germline gives CDR1 SQVTM, CDR2 ANQGSEA. The CDR3 spans 18 residues. CDR3 protein: CSVDRPFKTGEVNYGYTF. CDR3 bases: TGCAGCGTTGATAGGCCTTTTAAAACAGGGGAAGTTAACTATGGCTACACCTTC.

A word on this clone: The sample holds other DNA sequences that translate to the same CDR3. The V call is TRBV24-1, the J call TRBJ2-2; TRBD1 matches at 8 bases. The V and J ends lost 3 bases and 0 bases, in that order; junction bases with no gene match: 5. This CDR3 has 17 amino acids. CDR1 is KGHDR and CDR2 is SFDVKD in the germline V gene. CDR3 coding DNA: TGTGCCACCAGTGATCCCGGACAGGGTACGAACACCGGGGAGCTGTTTTTT. It encodes CATSDPGQGTNTGELFF.

This chain joins TRBV10-3 and TRBJ2-7, with 13 bases aligning to TRBD2. The junction had 5 bases not matched to a gene; V was cut back by 2 bases and J by 4 bases. The CDR3 sequence is 16 residues long. CDR1 is ENHRY, CDR2 SYGVKD, per germline. In DNA form, the CDR3 reads TGTGCCATCAGTGAGCCTGGGACTAGCGGGGCTTACGAGCAGTACTTC. Translating gives CAISEPGTSGAYEQYF.

This clone was seen once. The rearrangement links TRBV30 to TRBJ2-7; TRBD2 agrees at 8 bases. Trimming took 5 bases from V and 2 from J; bases not matched to a gene: 5. Germline V gene lookup returns CDR1 GTSNPN and CDR2 SVGIG (reference sequence). This CDR3 has 13 residues. The CDR3 here is CAWGAGATYEQYF. In nucleotides, the CDR3 is TGTGCCTGGGGAGCGGGAGCAACCTACGAGCAGTACTTC.

The V call is TRBV2, the J call TRBJ2-5; D is perhaps TRBD2 (5 bases). V was trimmed by 2 bases and J by 2 bases, leaving 12 bases between them. The length of the CDR3 is 15 residues. CDR1 and CDR2 from the germline V gene are SNHLY and FYNNEI. CDR3 nucleotides: TGTGCCAGCAGTGAACTTTTCCAGCGGCAAGAGACCCAGTACTTC. This translates into CASSELFQRQETQYF.

The rearrangement links TRBV7-2 to TRBJ2-3; the match to TRBD2 covers 11 bases. Germline trimming cut 1 base from V and 6 bases from J; bases unmatched to any gene: 6. The CDR3 runs 16 residues. Germline CDR1 SGHTA, CDR2 FQGNSA. As DNA, the CDR3 is TGTGCCAGCAGCTTAGTAGGGACTAGCGGAGGGGATACGCAGTATTTT. Protein: CASSLVGTSGGDTQYF.

J is TRBJ2-7 and V is TRBV5-5; D ambiguous. The CDR3 length is 14 residues. Germline V gene sequence: CDR1 SGHKS, CDR2 YYEKEE (reference sequence). The V and J ends lost 1 base and 1 base respectively, with 9 bases between them. The CDR3 region is CASSLKADSYEQYF. The CDR3 bases are TGTGCCAGCAGCTTGAAGGCGGATTCCTACGAGCAGTACTTC.

V usage is TRBV9 and J usage is TRBJ2-3, with D perhaps matching TRBD2 (5 bases). Germline lookup yields CDR1 SGDLS and CDR2 YYNGEE. The CDR3 is 16 residues long. Trimming removed 0 bases from V and 4 bases from J, with 15 bases in between. Here the CDR3 reads CASSVGLAVNSDTQYF. The CDR3 region has the DNA TGTGCCAGCAGCGTAGGCCTAGCAGTTAATTCAGATACGCAGTATTTT.

The CDR3 sequence: CASTTALSYEQYF. The CDR3 DNA follows: TGTGCCAGCACGACAGCCTTGTCCTACGAGCAGTACTTC. This chain connects TRBV2 to TRBJ2-7; possibly TRBD1 for D (5 bases). Trimming removed 7 bases from V and 1 base from J, with 11 bases in between. This CDR3 spans 13 amino acids. Germline V gene lookup returns CDR1 SNHLY and CDR2 FYNNEI.

This chain joins TRBV5-1 and TRBJ2-1, with 8 bases matching TRBD2. From germline, CDR1 is SGHRS and CDR2 YFSETQ. Losses at the gene ends were 0 bases for V and 6 bases for J; bases not matched to a gene: 8. This CDR3 is built from 16 residues. In DNA form, the CDR3 reads TGCGCCAGCAGCTTGGCCGCTCTCGCGGGGGGCAATGAGCAGTTCTTC. It encodes CASSLAALAGGNEQFF.

J is TRBJ1-5 and V is TRBV11-2, with 7 bases matching TRBD1. The CDR3 runs 14 residues. The J segment lost 3 bases and the V segment lost 5 bases, leaving 4 bases of the junction unmatched. Germline CDR1 reads SGHAT; CDR2 reads FQNNGV. CDR3 protein: CASSLTGSNQPQHF. CDR3 bases: TGTGCCAGCAGCCTGACAGGGTCCAATCAGCCCCAGCATTTT.

V usage is TRBV19 and J usage is TRBJ2-4; 7 bases match TRBD2. Germline CDR1 and CDR2: LNHDA and SQIVND (reference sequence). Losses at the gene ends were 10 bases for V and 3 bases for J; bases not matched to a gene: 6. There are 13 residues in the CDR3. DNA for the CDR3: TGTGCCACCGGGGAGGGCGTCAAAAACATTCAGTACTTC. Translating gives CATGEGVKNIQYF.

The CDR3 sequence: CASSLWGQVNSYEQYF. The CDR3 DNA reads as TGTGCCAGCAGTTTATGGGGACAGGTCAACTCCTACGAGCAGTACTTC. The chain recombines TRBV28 with TRBJ2-7; TRBD1 agrees at 8 bases. CDR1 and CDR2 (germline): MDHEN, SYDVKM. Trimming removed 0 bases from V and 0 bases from J; junction bases left unmatched: 4. The CDR3 spans 16 residues.

The genes are TRBV30 and TRBJ1-4; the D is unclear. This CDR3 is 11 amino acids long. Trimming cost V 2 bases and J 8 bases, with 6 bases left between them. Germline loops: CDR1 GTSNPN, CDR2 SVGIG (reference sequence). CDR3 in DNA: TGTGCCTGGAGTACCGAGGAAAAACTGTTTTTT. This gives the protein CAWSTEEKLFF.

The chain links TRBV6-1 to TRBJ2-7, with a tentative D call TRBD1 (5 bases). CDR3 size: 14 residues. V was clipped by 1 base and J by 1 base, with 8 bases between them. Germline V gene lookup returns CDR1 MNHNS and CDR2 SASEGT. CDR3 region: CASSEGQRSYEQYF. As DNA, the CDR3 is TGTGCCAGCAGTGAAGGACAGAGATCCTACGAGCAGTACTTC.

This rearrangement joins TRBV3-1 (or the pseudogene TRBV3-2) to TRBJ2-1; a possible D gene is TRBD2 (6 bases). V was trimmed by 4 bases and J by 4 bases, leaving 11 bases between them. CDR1 LGHDT and CDR2 YNNKEL come from the germline V gene (reference sequence). This CDR3 is 14 amino acids long. CDR3 DNA sequence: TGTGCCAGCAGCCCTAGCGCCCTATACAATGAGCAGTTCTTC. Amino acids: CASSPSALYNEQFF.

Here the CDR3 reads CASSRNRVGSPLHF. DNA of the CDR3: TGTGCCAGCAGCCGGAACAGGGTAGGGTCACCCCTCCACTTT. This rearrangement joins TRBV7-8 to TRBJ1-6; maybe TRBD1 (6 bases). The CDR3 totals 14 residues. V was cut by 5 bases and J by 10 bases, with 15 bases left in between. CDR1 and CDR2 (germline): SGHVS, FQNEAQ.

The rearrangement joins TRBV28 to TRBJ1-1; unclear D gene. The V gene's germline CDR1 is MDHEN and CDR2 SYDVKM. V lost 6 bases, J lost 7 bases, and 15 bases lay in between. This CDR3 is 13 amino acids long. Here the CDR3 reads CASSLGWSFEAFF. Written as DNA, the CDR3 is TGTGCCAGCAGCCTAGGATGGTCTTTTGAAGCTTTCTTT. The full variable domain, rest sourced from reference TRBV28 and TRBJ1-1, is DVKVTQSSRYLVKRTGEKVFLECVQDMDHENMFWYRQDPGLGLRLIYFSYDVKMKEKGDIPEGYSVSREKKERFSLILESASTNQTSMYLCASSLGWSFEAFFGQGTRLTVV.

This clone occurred a few times. The genes are TRBV7-2 and TRBJ1-3, with 8 positions matching TRBD1. This CDR3 has 16 amino acids. The V gene end was trimmed by 1 base and the J gene end by 5 bases; junction bases not matched to a gene: 7. From germline, CDR1 is SGHTA and CDR2 FQGNSA. This chain's CDR3 is CASSLGRQGRRNTIYF. CDR3 sequence (DNA): TGTGCCAGCAGCTTAGGGAGACAGGGGAGGAGAAACACCATATATTTT.

This chain joins TRBV11-2 and TRBJ1-5, with 7 nucleotides matching TRBD1. The CDR3 has 16 amino acids. CDR1 is SGHAT, CDR2 FQNNGV, per germline. V was clipped by 5 bases and J by 4 bases; unmatched bases: 11. For the CDR3, the DNA is TGTGCCAGCAGCCTAGGGCCAGGGACAGAGAATCAGCCCCAGCATTTT. Encoded protein: CASSLGPGTENQPQHF. Full variable domain (outside the CDR3, taken from reference TRBV11-2 and TRBJ1-5): EAGVAQSPRYKIIEKRQSVAFWCNPISGHATLYWYQQILGQGPKLLIQFQNNGVVDDSQLPKDRFSAERLKGVDSTLKIQPAKLEDSAVYLCASSLGPGTENQPQHFGDGTRLSIL.

Points on this clone: This sample also contains other DNA sequences that code for the same CDR3. The chain is built from TRBV5-1 and TRBJ2-5; D gene uncertain. The CDR3 contains 11 residues. From germline, CDR1 is SGHRS and CDR2 YFSETQ. Trimming cost V 1 base and J 2 bases, with 0 bases left between them. CDR3 amino acids: CASSLQETQYF. The DNA for the CDR3 is TGCGCCAGCAGCTTGCAAGAGACCCAGTACTTC.

The gene calls are TRBV11-2 and TRBJ1-1; no clear D gene. From germline, CDR1 is SGHAT and CDR2 FQNNGV. This CDR3 has 13 residues. Trimming left V 3 bases short and J 5 bases short, with 10 bases between. The CDR3 spells CASSLGSGTEAFF. Written as DNA, the CDR3 is TGTGCCAGCAGCTTGGGATCGGGGACTGAAGCTTTCTTT.

The V call is TRBV10-3, the J call TRBJ2-1, with 8 bases aligning to TRBD2. V was pared by 2 bases and J by 6 bases, with 3 bases of the junction left unmatched. The length of the CDR3 is 14 residues. Per the germline V gene, CDR1 is ENHRY and CDR2 is SYGVKD. DNA of the CDR3: TGTGCCATCAGTGAGCGCGGGACTAGCAATGAGCAGTTCTTC. Translation: CAISERGTSNEQFF.

V usage is TRBV15 and J usage is TRBJ2-1; TRBD2 matches at 11 bases. The V gene's germline CDR1 is LNHNV and CDR2 YYDKDF (reference sequence). Trimming took 0 bases from V and 7 from J; bases not matched to a gene: 5. The CDR3 is 16 amino acids. CDR3 in amino acids: CATSRDRGLAVNEQFF. CDR3 coding DNA: TGTGCCACCAGCAGAGATAGGGGACTAGCGGTTAATGAGCAGTTCTTC.

The chain carries TRBV28 and TRBJ2-5; D perhaps matches TRBD1 (6 bases). V lost 2 bases and J lost 4, with 14 bases in between. This CDR3 is built from 15 residues. CDR1 MDHEN and CDR2 SYDVKM come from the germline V gene. The CDR3 is CASSLGRGLGETQYF. The CDR3 nucleotides are TGTGCCAGCAGTTTAGGCAGGGGTCTGGGAGAGACCCAGTACTTC.